Listed below are T cell receptor beta chains from one sample, sequenced in a study of blood T cell repertoires in COVID-19. The protocol was immunoSEQ multiplex PCR, while the TCRdb copy is restricted to in-frame clones and leaves out a portion. This table has about 120,000 clones, about 85% appearing once. Specimen: peripheral blood. The source is a human donor in a cohort sampled during active COVID-19. CDR3s include the opening cysteine and the closing phenylalanine or tryptophan.

TRBJ1-1,TRBV19,CASSLMSPGQGRAEAFF
TRBJ2-2,TRBV6-5,CASRDRVSGELFF
TRBJ1-4,TRBV5-1,CASSLARGQNEKLFF
TRBJ2-1,TRBV7-9,CASSLIGRVSSYNEQFF
TRBJ2-5,TRBV19,CASSFDRGQETQYF
TRBJ1-1,TRBV6-5,CASSYSGGRTEAFF
TRBJ2-3,TRBV5-1,CASIQGDRAPRGTDTQYF
TRBJ2-1,TRBV10-1,CASSDSGGVTPSYNEQFF
TRBJ1-6,TRBV4-1,CASTEAPGGSYNSPLHF
TRBJ1-2,TRBV10-3,CAISEGPWTGSFGYTF
TRBJ2-3,TRBV2,CASSLQGTGTDTQYF
TRBJ2-3,TRBV11-2,CASSPPGLAGGGDTQYF
TRBJ2-1,TRBV9,CASSVELAGYNEQFF
TRBJ1-1,TRBV7-2,CASSFTGTANTEAFF